This TCR beta chain was captured in a study of cytomegalovirus exposure and HLA in healthy donors. Study-level points and caveats: Among the most significant clusters, several appeared linked to common viral pathogens in a later analysis. V- and J-gene trimming in TCR beta was tied to a missense DCLRE1C variant by an analysis performed later. A few CMV-associated chains proved CMV antigen-specific in vitro. When a later analysis compared HLA-associated TCR beta chains with equally common others, the HLA-associated chains turned out to be more clonally expanded and to have lower generation probabilities.

The ends lost 0 bases at V and 2 bases at J; junction bases unmatched: 3. This CDR3 contains 16 residues. From germline, CDR1 is SGHAT and CDR2 FQDESV (reference sequence). Notes on this clone: Antigen specificity is unknown.

The study ran its PCR with 60 Vbeta and 13 Jbeta primers. Some clones are missing from TCRdb's copy, which holds only in-frame ones; the method was immunoSEQ multiplex PCR. The sample carries some 190,000 clones, around 83% recorded once. The chain uses TRBV11-1 and TRBJ2-3; 9 bases are shared with TRBD2. The sequence was obtained from a woman aged 35 to 49 in good health and CMV-seronegative. Material for sequencing was PBMCs. The DNA of the CDR3 is TGTGCCAGCAGCTTAGCGCGGGGGGGAATCACAGATACGCAGTATTTT. It yields the protein CASSLARGGITDTQYF.